This T cell receptor beta chain was documented in a study of shared clonotypes between healthy human individuals. Germline CDR1 SQVTM, CDR2 ANQGSEA. The V and J ends lost 5 bases and 9 bases respectively, with 11 bases between them. The CDR3 loop spans 11 amino acids. TCRdb's copy holds only in-frame clones and misses some; the assay was immunoSEQ multiplex PCR. Altogether hundreds of thousands of clones are present, over 90% being singletons, with the ten largest covering 20% to 30%. The naive CD8 population came from CD45RO-negative cells selected for CCR7, without terminally differentiated effector memory CD45RA+ cells. The donor population consisted of healthy HIV-negative adults with no recent acute infections or vaccinations. This clone has only one observation. The antigen is not known. Study-level results: Investigators collected only blood, and repertoires in tissues likely differ.

The sample taken for sequencing was naive CD8+ T cells sorted from blood. The chain employs TRBV29-1 and TRBJ2-1; no clear D. The receptor's source is a man aged 25-45 years in good health. In DNA form, the CDR3 reads TGCAGCGTTAATCCGGGCTTTGAGCAGTTCTTC. It yields the protein CSVNPGFEQFF.